A selection of T cell receptor beta chains follows, all from one sample in a study of T cell changes during pregnancy in multiple sclerosis. Repertoires were generated with immunoSEQ multiplex PCR, while TCRdb's copy carries only in-frame clones and drops some. The sample shows tens of thousands of clones, roughly 92% of them seen only once. Specimen: CD8+ T cells from peripheral blood mononuclear cells, collected in the third trimester of pregnancy. The receptor set was obtained from a female donor in good health, enrolled as a control in a pregnancy study. Both conserved end residues are part of each CDR3. Each record gives: J gene, CDR3 length, D gene, clone size, V gene, CDR3 protein, CDR3 DNA. The D gene is left open where the match is weak. Clone size is shown for a subset of rows, as once, few, many or a class of expanded clone.

TRBJ1-4,16,-,-,TRBV4-1,CASRKGRASPDEKLFF,TGCGCCAGCAGAAAGGGGAGGGCGAGCCCTGACGAAAAACTGTTTTTT
TRBJ2-5,13,-,-,TRBV4-1,CASSQGQQETQYF,TGCGCCAGCAGCCAAGGCCAGCAAGAGACCCAGTACTTC
TRBJ1-1,13,-,few,TRBV13,CASSPSLNTEAFF,TGTGCCAGCAGCCCATCATTGAACACTGAAGCTTTCTTT
TRBJ1-2,14,TRBD1,-,TRBV5-1,CASSPEGTDYGYTF,TGCGCCAGCAGCCCGGAAGGGACAGACTATGGCTACACCTTC
TRBJ1-5,15,-,-,TRBV19,CASSIIGGTNQPQHF,TGTGCCAGTAGTATAATCGGAGGGACCAATCAGCCCCAGCATTTT
TRBJ2-2,11,TRBD2,-,TRBV20-1,CRGGNPGELFF,TGCCGGGGGGGGAATCCCGGGGAGCTGTTTTTT
TRBJ1-6,15,TRBD1,-,TRBV4-1,CASSQGTEINSPLHF,TGCGCCAGCAGCCAGGGGACAGAGATTAATTCACCCCTCCACTTT
TRBJ1-1,15,TRBD1,-,TRBV6-1,CASTIRGVANTEAFF,TGTGCCAGCACAATCAGGGGGGTGGCGAACACTGAAGCTTTCTTT
TRBJ2-7,13,-,-,TRBV25-1,CASIARAGAEQYF,TGTGCCAGCATCGCTCGAGCGGGCGCCGAGCAGTACTTC
TRBJ2-5,14,TRBD2,-,TRBV7-7,CASSLVRGEETQYF,TGTGCTAGCAGCTTAGTTCGGGGGGAAGAGACCCAGTACTTC
TRBJ2-3,19,TRBD2,-,TRBV7-2,CASSLDILAGGPGTDTQYF,TGTGCCAGCAGCTTAGATATTCTAGCGGGGGGGCCTGGCACAGATACGCAGTATTTT
TRBJ2-2,15,-,once,TRBV27,CASSLSGGNTGELFF,TGTGCCAGCAGTTTATCGGGGGGGAACACCGGGGAGCTGTTTTTT
TRBJ2-7,14,TRBD1,-,TRBV10-3,CAIREQGASYEQYF,TGTGCCATCAGGGAACAGGGGGCCTCCTACGAGCAGTACTTC
TRBJ2-5,18,TRBD2,-,TRBV10-3,CAIRTGTSGGVRQETQYF,TGTGCCATCAGGACGGGGACTAGCGGGGGGGTTCGGCAAGAGACCCAGTACTTC
TRBJ2-3,15,TRBD2,-,TRBV27,CASPGGPISTDTQYF,TGTGCCAGCCCGGGGGGGCCCATCTCGACAGATACGCAGTATTTT
TRBJ2-2,13,-,-,TRBV9,CASSPVDTGELFF,TGTGCCAGCAGCCCCGTTGACACCGGGGAGCTGTTTTTT